The 16 T cell receptor beta chains reported below all come from one sample, sequenced in a study of human T cells and chemical hapten exposure. From the RACE reads, TCRdb called clonotypes with MiXCR, one entry per CDR3 protein. The profile covers about 120,000 distinct CDR3 sequences, with roughly 15% appearing a single time and around 0.99% taken by the ten largest. Time point: patch test 1, 2 weeks after DPC sensitization. Treatment denoted: therapeutic diphenylcyclopropenone sensitization with weekly scalp DPC. This specimen was whole blood, taken in connection with sensitization to the hapten diphenylcyclopropenone (DPC). Receptors were obtained from a man between 18 and 35 years old with alopecia areata. Some clones in this sample may be carry-over from other donors' samples.

The rearrangement links TRBV20-1 to TRBJ1-5; D uncertain. The CDR3 consists of 13 residues. Germline V gene sequence: CDR1 DFQATT, CDR2 SNEGSKA (reference sequence). V lost 3 bases and J lost 4, with 10 bases in between. In DNA form, the CDR3 reads TGCAGTGCTAGCCCTCTGCCTAATCAGCCCCAGCATTTT. Its translation is CSASPLPNQPQHF.

V and J are TRBV24-1 and TRBJ2-3, with D perhaps TRBD1 (6 bases). Germline CDR1 and CDR2: KGHDR and SFDVKD. V was cut by 3 bases and J by 6 bases, with 15 bases left in between. This CDR3 comprises 15 residues. Here the CDR3 reads CATSDAQQGGDTQYF. For the CDR3, the DNA is TGTGCCACCAGTGATGCCCAACAGGGTGGTGATACGCAGTATTTT.

There are a few counts of this clonotype. V is TRBV6-1 and J is TRBJ1-1; tentatively, D is TRBD1 (6 bases). The germline V gene has CDR1 MNHNS and CDR2 SASEGT. The CDR3 runs 14 residues. Between the trimmed V and J ends, which lost 6 bases and 4 bases, there was a span of 15 bases. The CDR3 region is CASSKGGLGTEAFF. CDR3 DNA: TGTGCCAGCAGCAAAGGGGGGCTTGGCACTGAAGCTTTCTTT.

CDR3 residues: CASSHRTTSTDTQYF. The CDR3 nucleotides are TGTGCCAGCAGCCACAGGACGACTAGCACAGATACGCAGTATTTT. The V call is TRBV7-9, the J call TRBJ2-3; tentative D call: TRBD1 (5 bases). CDR3 length equals 15 residues. Trimming took 5 bases from V and 0 from J, leaving 12 bases between them. Germline CDR1 is SEHNR and CDR2 is FQNEAQ (reference sequence).

This chain connects TRBV11-2 to TRBJ2-1, with 7 nucleotides matching TRBD2. Germline loops: CDR1 SGHAT, CDR2 FQNNGV. The CDR3 totals 17 residues. After removal of 1 base from V and 2 bases from J, the junction contained 8 bases not matched to a gene. The CDR3 sequence: CASSLVRLAVPYNEQFF. CDR3 bases: TGTGCCAGCAGCTTAGTCCGGCTAGCGGTGCCCTACAATGAGCAGTTCTTC.

The chain recombines TRBV7-3 with TRBJ2-2; TRBD1 agrees at 8 bases. The J segment lost 6 bases and the V segment lost 4 bases, leaving 10 bases of the junction unmatched. CDR3 length: 16 amino acids. CDR1 is SGHTA, CDR2 FQGTGA, per germline. The CDR3 reads CASSSRTGTIAGELFF. In DNA form, the CDR3 reads TGTGCCAGCAGCTCCCGGACAGGGACAATAGCCGGGGAGCTGTTTTTT.

This clonotype turned up a few times. The V call is TRBV6-6, the J call TRBJ1-5; D unresolved. The CDR3 consists of 14 residues. The V gene's germline CDR1 is MNHNY and CDR2 SVGAGI (reference sequence). Trimming left V 7 bases short and J 2 bases short, with 12 bases between. CDR3 nucleotides: TGTGCCAGCACGAGAGGTGGGGGCAATCAGCCCCAGCATTTT. Amino acids: CASTRGGGNQPQHF.

Only a few counts were recorded for this clonotype. The J gene is TRBJ2-4, the V gene TRBV3-1; the match to TRBD1 covers 8 bases. This CDR3 is 15 amino acids long. Looked up from germline, CDR1 is LGHDT and CDR2 is YNNKEL (reference sequence). Trimming removed 1 base from V and 6 bases from J; junction bases left unmatched: 5. CDR3 nucleotides: TGTGCCAGCAGCCAAGTTCAGGGGGCCGGAAACATTCAGTACTTC. The encoded protein is CASSQVQGAGNIQYF.

This clonotype has ten or more counts. J is TRBJ2-5 and V is TRBV7-2; no definite D call. The CDR3 contains 11 residues. Germline V gene lookup returns CDR1 SGHTA and CDR2 FQGNSA. The germline V and J ends were trimmed by 5 bases and 1 base, with 2 bases remaining between them. CDR3 loop: CASSIQETQYF. The CDR3 region has the DNA TGTGCCAGCAGCATCCAAGAGACCCAGTACTTC.

The V and J genes are TRBV2 and TRBJ1-2; D unclear. V gave up 3 bases and J gave up 5 bases, with 13 bases separating them. The CDR3 is made up of 14 amino acids. CDR1 and CDR2 from the germline V gene are SNHLY and FYNNEI. The chain's CDR3 is CASSDARQAYGYTF. Written as DNA, the CDR3 is TGTGCCAGCAGTGATGCCCGCCAGGCGTATGGCTACACCTTC. The variable domain in full, with the rest retrieved from reference TRBV2 and TRBJ1-2, is EPEVTQTPSHQVTQMGQEVILRCVPISNHLYFYWYRQILGQKVEFLVSFYNNEISEKSEIFDDQFSVERPDGSNFTLKIRSTKLEDSAMYFCASSDARQAYGYTFGSGTRLTVV.

The V and J genes are TRBV4-3 and TRBJ1-4, with TRBD1 as a possible D gene (5 bases). Germline V gives CDR1 LGHNA, CDR2 YSLEER. V was clipped by 0 bases and J by 9 bases, with 17 bases between them. The CDR3 sequence is 16 residues long. The CDR3 DNA reads as TGCGCCAGCAGCCAAGAATCGGCCAGGGTCCGACAAAAACTGTTTTTT. Protein: CASSQESARVRQKLFF.

The V call is TRBV20-1, the J call TRBJ1-6, with 7 nucleotides matching TRBD1. Trimming removed 0 bases from V and 5 bases from J; junction bases left unmatched: 10. The CDR3 has 17 amino acids. Looked up from germline, CDR1 is DFQATT and CDR2 is SNEGSKA (reference sequence). The CDR3 loop is CSARERTGVADNSPLHF. DNA of the CDR3: TGCAGTGCTAGAGAAAGGACAGGCGTCGCCGATAATTCACCCCTCCACTTT.

The chain recombines TRBV20-1 with TRBJ1-5, with D uncertain. CDR3 size: 10 residues. The germline V gene encodes CDR1 DFQATT and CDR2 SNEGSKA (reference sequence). V was shortened by 3 bases and J by 6 bases, with 3 bases between the two germline ends. CDR3 sequence (DNA): TGCAGTGCTAGTGGTCAGCCCCAGCATTTT. As protein: CSASGQPQHF.

The chain links TRBV5-3 to TRBJ1-1; D unresolved. TRBV5-3 is placed among ORFs of uncertain function. Trimming pared 4 bases from V and 4 bases from J, leaving 8 bases between. The CDR3 is 12 amino acids. The CDR3 loop reads CARSPPLTEAFF. The CDR3 DNA follows: TGTGCCAGAAGCCCTCCACTCACTGAAGCTTTCTTT.

This chain uses TRBV5-5 with TRBJ2-3; tentative D call: TRBD1 (5 bases). Germline CDR1 SGHKS, CDR2 YYEKEE (reference sequence). Trimming pared 2 bases from V and 0 bases from J, leaving 13 bases between. The CDR3 is made up of 16 amino acids. The CDR3 here is CASSFPGRVSTDTQYF. Here the CDR3 DNA reads TGTGCCAGCAGCTTCCCTGGCAGGGTGAGCACAGATACGCAGTATTTT.

This clonotype has a count of ten or more. The chain is built from TRBV6-2 or TRBV6-3 and TRBJ1-4, with unresolved D. Trimming shortened V by 7 bases and J by 0 bases, and 6 bases separated the two germline ends. This CDR3 region has 13 residues. Per germline, CDR1 MNHEY and CDR2 SVGEGT. The CDR3 is CASTSATNEKLFF. The CDR3 DNA follows: TGTGCCAGCACGTCGGCAACTAATGAAAAACTGTTTTTT.